These 8 T cell receptor beta chains share one sample of origin, sequenced in a study of beta chain features in type 1 diabetes. The entirety of the isolated RNA underwent reverse transcription, so expressed TCRB transcripts were sequenced. This table comes from immunoSEQ multiplex PCR, and its TCRdb copy is limited to in-frame clones, with some not included. The sample includes a few hundred thousand clones, 11% of them seen just once. Sequenced material: central memory CD4+ T cells from blood. The receptor set was obtained from a man aged 18 to 30 in good health.

The table lists this clone with a few counts. The rearrangement links TRBV5-6 to TRBJ2-7; 7 bases map to TRBD1. V lost 4 bases to trimming and J lost 2 bases; unmatched junction nucleotides: 6. The CDR3 has 14 residues. The V gene's germline CDR1 is SGHDT and CDR2 YYEEEE. The CDR3 DNA reads TGTGCCAGCAGCCTACGGGACAGCCCCTACGAGCAGTACTTC. It codes for CASSLRDSPYEQYF.

This clone was counted between two and nine times. The chain uses TRBV14 and TRBJ2-1; 7 bases match TRBD2. The CDR3 is 17 amino acids. Germline loops: CDR1 SGHDN, CDR2 FVKESK. V gave up 0 bases and J gave up 4 bases; unmatched junction bases: 9. The DNA of the CDR3 is TGTGCCAGCAGCCAAGATATGGCGGCTAGCGGATACAATGAGCAGTTCTTC. Residues: CASSQDMAASGYNEQFF.

This clone was detected many times. V usage is TRBV6-7 and J usage is TRBJ2-7; no reliable D call. TRBV6-7 is given ORF status, its function remaining uncertain. The CDR3 contains 16 residues. V shed 2 bases and J shed 0 bases, with 14 bases lying between them. The CDR3 region is CASSYISSVSSYEQYF. The DNA of the CDR3 is TGTGCCAGCAGTTACATCTCCAGCGTGAGCTCCTACGAGCAGTACTTC.

Only a few counts were recorded for this clone. The chain joins TRBV2 to TRBJ1-1; D uncertain. The germline V and J ends were trimmed by 4 bases and 1 base, with 4 bases remaining between them. Germline V gives CDR1 SNHLY, CDR2 FYNNEI. This CDR3 region has 12 residues. The CDR3 loop reads CASSGQNTEAFF. In nucleotides, the CDR3 is TGTGCCAGCAGTGGACAGAACACTGAAGCTTTCTTT.

This clone appeared a few times. Additional DNA sequences in this sample encode the identical CDR3. The V gene is TRBV20-1, the J gene TRBJ2-5; no clear D gene. The CDR3 consists of 11 residues. Between the trimmed V and J ends, which lost 3 bases and 2 bases, there was a span of 4 bases. CDR1 DFQATT and CDR2 SNEGSKA come from the germline V gene (reference sequence). CDR3 residues: CSARPQETQYF. The CDR3, as DNA: TGCAGTGCTAGGCCTCAAGAGACCCAGTACTTC.

There are a few counts of this clone. This chain connects TRBV2 to TRBJ2-3; D gene ambiguous. Trimming stripped 6 bases from V and 2 bases from J, with 6 bases between. In germline, CDR1 is SNHLY, CDR2 FYNNEI. The CDR3 has 12 amino acids. The CDR3 DNA is TGTGCCAGCAGCCTGCTCACAGATACGCAGTATTTT. Translated: CASSLLTDTQYF.

A few counts support this clone. The V call is TRBV7-9, the J call TRBJ2-2; 11 bases align to TRBD1. The junction had 5 bases not matched to a gene; V was cut back by 4 bases and J by 7 bases. This CDR3 has 15 residues. Germline CDR1 and CDR2: SEHNR and FQNEAQ (reference sequence). CDR3 residues: CASSSDRGRVGELFF. Written as DNA, the CDR3 is TGTGCCAGCAGCTCGGACAGGGGGCGCGTCGGGGAGCTGTTTTTT.

This clone occurred a few times. The chain is built from TRBV28 and TRBJ1-1; D call uncertain. Germline lookup yields CDR1 MDHEN and CDR2 SYDVKM. The CDR3 is 14 amino acids. With 3 bases removed from V and 5 bases from J, the gap between germline ends came to 13 bases. The CDR3 is CASSFGLRGTEAFF. CDR3 nucleotide sequence: TGTGCCAGCAGTTTTGGGTTGAGAGGGACTGAAGCTTTCTTT.